This TCR beta chain was documented in a study of blood T cell repertoires in COVID-19. Study as a whole: Material from acute and convalescent COVID-19 was sourced from the United States, Italy and Spain. In each case, the material was cDNA or gDNA derived from T cells, B-cell-depleted T cells, or PBMCs.

Study processing details: How many nucleated cells were present was estimated from reference gene primer amplification. The table came from immunoSEQ multiplex PCR; TCRdb's copy has only in-frame clones and leaves some out. D and trimming were read from the DNA, whereas the V and J calls and clone size are those reported in that table. The sample carries roughly 100,000 clones, approximately 88% recorded once. Germline V lookup: CDR1 DFQATT, CDR2 SNEGSKA (reference sequence). V shed 6 bases, J shed 3 bases, and the junction held 8 bases outside the gene matches. This CDR3 comprises 13 residues. This clonotype was obtained from a human donor in a cohort sampled during active COVID-19. This sequence joins TRBV20-1 and TRBJ2-7, with 7 bases aligning to TRBD1. Sequencing used peripheral blood. The CDR3 region has the DNA TGCAGTGCCAGTAGGGCAGGGGGCTACGAGCAGTACTTC. Amino acids: CSASRAGGYEQYF.